This TCR beta chain was identified in a study of response to subunit inactivated influenza vaccine. Overall study results and limits: The authors proposed limited new T cell recruitment per seasonal influenza vaccination.

This clonotype was detected a few times. What it binds is not known. Germline V CDR1 and CDR2: KGHSH, LQKENI. V was trimmed by 4 bases and J by 0 bases, leaving 16 bases between them. The CDR3 consists of 17 residues. TCRdb passed the RT-PCR reads through MiXCR, listing each CDR3 protein once. Of more than 450,000 distinct CDR3 sequences listed, approximately 12% were seen once; the top ten hold roughly 10%. The sample consisted of PBMCs from blood, taken on the day of vaccination. The genes are TRBV18 and TRBJ2-4; D gene unclear. This TCR derives from a man aged 50 to 59 who received an inactivated influenza vaccine. CDR3 residues: CASSQPVRPPAKNIQYF. The CDR3 DNA sequence: TGTGCCAGCTCACAACCGGTCAGACCACCAGCCAAAAACATTCAGTACTTC. Complete variable domain (other parts from reference TRBV18 and TRBJ2-4): NAGVMQNPRHLVRRRGQEARLRCSPMKGHSHVYWYRQLPEEGLKFMVYLQKENIIDESGMPKERFSAEFPKEGPSILRIQQVVRGDSAAYFCASSQPVRPPAKNIQYFGAGTRLSVL.